These 25 T cell receptor beta chains originate from one sample sequenced in a study of blood T cells in healthy people across ages. A second PCR, run for about 7 to 11 cycles, used a sample-barcoded 5' primer plus a J-beta primer mix. TCRdb used MiXCR to reprocess the 5' RACE reads, holding one entry per CDR3 protein. Among 850,000 to 1,000,000 distinct CDR3 sequences listed, roughly 50% were seen once. Sample: blood. These receptor sequences come from an older woman in good health.

This chain joins TRBV20-1 and TRBJ2-1, with a possible D match to TRBD1 (6 bases). CDR3 length: 11 amino acids. Germline V lookup: CDR1 DFQATT, CDR2 SNEGSKA (reference sequence). Trimming left V 1 base short and J 13 bases short, with 11 bases between. The DNA of the CDR3 is TGCAGTGCTAGAGTGGTCAGGGGACAGTTCTTC. It encodes CSARVVRGQFF.

The CDR3 here is CASSLDFISGRAGTEAFF. CDR3 nucleotides: TGTGCCAGCAGCTTAGATTTTATCTCCGGGAGGGCGGGGACTGAAGCTTTCTTT. This chain uses TRBV11-2 with TRBJ1-1, with D hard to call. CDR3 size: 18 residues. CDR1 and CDR2 (germline): SGHAT, FQNNGV. Trimming shortened V by 0 bases and J by 5 bases, and 22 bases separated the two germline ends. The full variable domain, in which reference TRBV11-2 and TRBJ1-1 provide the parts outside the CDR3, is EAGVAQSPRYKIIEKRQSVAFWCNPISGHATLYWYQQILGQGPKLLIQFQNNGVVDDSQLPKDRFSAERLKGVDSTLKIQPAKLEDSAVYLCASSLDFISGRAGTEAFFGQGTRLTVV.

This clonotype came up a few times. The gene calls are TRBV20-1 and TRBJ2-5; tentative D call: TRBD2 (7 bases). Germline assignment: CDR1 DFQATT and CDR2 SNEGSKA (reference sequence). Trimming removed 5 bases from V and 4 bases from J, with 14 bases in between. This CDR3 has 13 residues. CDR3 DNA sequence: TGCAGTGCTTCGGAAGGGGGGGGAGAGACCCAGTACTTC. Its protein is CSASEGGGETQYF.

The genes are TRBV29-1 and TRBJ1-2; D gene ambiguous. This CDR3 contains 12 residues. The germline V and J ends were trimmed by 6 bases and 3 bases, with 11 bases remaining between them. The germline V gene encodes CDR1 SQVTM and CDR2 ANQGSEA. The CDR3 sequence: CSVPAVDYGYTF. CDR3 nucleotides: TGCAGCGTACCGGCGGTAGACTATGGCTACACCTTC. The entire variable domain, with the rest obtained from reference TRBV29-1 and TRBJ1-2, is as follows: SAVISQKPSRDICQRGTSLTIQCQVDSQVTMMFWYRQQPGQSLTLIATANQGSEATYESGFVIDKFPISRPNLTFSTLTVSNMSPEDSSIYLCSVPAVDYGYTFGSGTRLTVV.

This clonotype was counted only a few times. The chain couples TRBV7-6 to TRBJ2-5; D ambiguous. Germline CDR1 SGHVS, CDR2 FNYEAQ. With 3 bases removed from V and 4 bases from J, the gap between germline ends came to 12 bases. There are 14 residues in the CDR3. The CDR3 DNA follows: TGTGCCAGCAGCTTGGCCGAAGGACGAGAGACCCAGTACTTC. Translation gives CASSLAEGRETQYF.

The table lists this clonotype with a few counts. One end of the junction fails to match germline, which may point to a read error. Here the CDR3 DNA reads TGCAGTGCTAGGGGGTTCGGACAACTACCTCCCCACGCTGAGGCTTTCTTT. Amino acid sequence: CSARGFGQLPPHAEAFF. V usage is TRBV20-1 and J usage is TRBJ1-1; possibly TRBD1 for D (5 bases). The CDR3 consists of 17 residues. Germline V gene lookup returns CDR1 DFQATT and CDR2 SNEGSKA (reference sequence).

The CDR3 loop reads CASSYSFTAYSYEQYF. The CDR3 coding sequence is TGTGCCAGCAGTTATTCATTTACAGCTTACTCCTACGAGCAGTACTTC. The chain couples TRBV6-2 or TRBV6-3 to TRBJ2-7; D not certain. Trimming left V 3 bases short and J 0 bases short, with 15 bases between. This CDR3 spans 16 amino acids. Germline loops: CDR1 MNHEY, CDR2 SVGEGT.

A few counts support this clonotype. This sequence joins TRBV7-2 and TRBJ2-5; 7 positions match TRBD2. Per the germline V gene, CDR1 is SGHTA and CDR2 is FQGNSA. This CDR3 spans 14 amino acids. With V trimmed by 5 bases and J by 4 bases, 7 bases remained unmatched. As DNA, the CDR3 is TGTGCCAGCAGCCAAAGCGGGATAGGAGAGACCCAGTACTTC. This encodes CASSQSGIGETQYF.

This clonotype was recorded a few times. V usage is TRBV28 and J usage is TRBJ2-7, with a weak D call TRBD2 (6 bases). Germline values: CDR1 MDHEN, CDR2 SYDVKM. Trimming cost V 7 bases and J 2 bases, with 15 bases left between them. CDR3 length equals 14 residues. In nucleotides, the CDR3 is TGTGCCAGCAATTTGGCGGGACCAACCTACGAGCAGTACTTC. It codes for CASNLAGPTYEQYF.

This clonotype was observed a single time. The chain joins TRBV4-1 to TRBJ2-7, with 7 positions matching TRBD2. V shed 1 base and J 7 bases; nucleotides not matched to a gene: 10. From germline, CDR1 is MGHRA and CDR2 YSYEKL. This CDR3 is built from 15 residues. CDR3 in amino acids: CASSQGRLAPGEQYF. The CDR3 DNA sequence: TGCGCCAGCAGCCAAGGCCGACTAGCCCCAGGGGAGCAGTACTTC.

This clonotype was detected only a few times. The chain combines TRBV29-1 with TRBJ2-1; D uncertain. This CDR3 spans 17 amino acids. Trimming took off 4 bases at V and 1 base at J, with 20 bases between the two ends. Germline loops: CDR1 SQVTM, CDR2 ANQGSEA. The CDR3: CSVVTFWGKVSYNEQFF. In DNA, the CDR3 is TGCAGCGTTGTTACCTTCTGGGGAAAGGTGTCCTACAATGAGCAGTTCTTC.

This clonotype has only one observation. The chain has TRBV7-3 and TRBJ2-1; D ambiguous. The germline CDR1 and CDR2 sequences are SGHTA and FQGTGA. CDR3 size: 17 residues. The germline V and J ends were trimmed by 3 bases and 0 bases, with 15 bases remaining between them. The CDR3 sequence: CASSFSRTASSYNEQFF. Written as DNA, the CDR3 is TGTGCCAGCAGCTTTTCTCGGACGGCAAGCTCCTACAATGAGCAGTTCTTC.

This clonotype occurred a few times. This sequence joins TRBV10-3 and TRBJ2-3; 9 bases match TRBD2. V shed 2 bases, J shed 5 bases, and the junction held 17 bases outside the gene matches. Looked up from germline, CDR1 is ENHRY and CDR2 is SYGVKD. The CDR3 has 19 amino acids. CDR3 amino acids: CAISERARTIAGDGDTQYF. The CDR3 nucleotides are TGTGCCATCAGTGAGAGGGCCAGAACTATAGCGGGAGATGGAGATACGCAGTATTTT.

This clonotype has a handful of counts. CDR3 bases: TGTGCCAGCAGTGGACCCGCCCCAGATACGCAGTATTTT. The encoded protein is CASSGPAPDTQYF. The chain links TRBV28 to TRBJ2-3; D is uncertain. The CDR3 totals 13 residues. Germline CDR1 MDHEN, CDR2 SYDVKM. The ends were cut back, 5 bases at V and 4 bases at J, with 10 bases in the middle.

The J gene is TRBJ1-2, the V gene TRBV12-3 or TRBV12-4; D is perhaps TRBD1 (5 bases). CDR3 length: 13 residues. V was cut by 1 base and J by 8 bases, with 11 bases left in between. The CDR3 is CASSLGAGVGYTF. As DNA, the CDR3 is TGTGCCAGCAGTTTAGGGGCGGGGGTCGGCTACACCTTC.

V usage is TRBV5-4 and J usage is TRBJ1-1; weak D call: TRBD1 (5 bases). Deletions cut 6 bases from V and 1 base from J, with 13 bases between. CDR1 and CDR2 (germline): SGHNT, YYREEE (reference sequence). The CDR3 is 14 amino acids. The CDR3 loop reads CASTWGLENTEAFF. DNA for the CDR3: TGTGCCAGCACCTGGGGACTGGAGAACACTGAAGCTTTCTTT. The entire variable domain, with the rest obtained from reference TRBV5-4 and TRBJ1-1, is as follows: ETGVTQSPTHLIKTRGQQVTLRCSSQSGHNTVSWYQQALGQGPQFIFQYYREEENGRGNFPPRFSGLQFPNYSSELNVNALELDDSALYLCASTWGLENTEAFFGQGTRLTVV.

The chain has TRBV5-1 and TRBJ2-1; D is perhaps TRBD1 (6 bases). The V end lost 3 bases, the J end lost 1 base, and 14 bases lay between the germline ends. The CDR3 contains 16 residues. Germline CDR1 reads SGHRS; CDR2 reads YFSETQ. Here the CDR3 DNA reads TGCGCCAGCAGCTCCCAGGGGTCAGGTTCCTACAATGAGCAGTTCTTC. Translation: CASSSQGSGSYNEQFF.

This clonotype was seen only a few times. The rearrangement links TRBV18 to TRBJ2-1; no firm D call. V was pared by 4 bases and J by 4 bases, with 8 bases between. Looked up from germline, CDR1 is KGHSH and CDR2 is LQKENI. CDR3 length equals 13 residues. The CDR3 loop is CASSRSGYNEQFF. For the CDR3, the DNA is TGTGCCAGCTCACGCTCAGGATACAATGAGCAGTTCTTC.

This clonotype was picked up one time. The chain has TRBV12-3 or TRBV12-4 and TRBJ2-7; TRBD1 is a possible D gene (6 bases). The DNA end is more similar to TRBJ2-1, so the J call may be wrong. This CDR3 region has 15 residues. As DNA, the CDR3 is TGTGCCAGCAGTTTTGGGCAGGGGCCGATCCGGGAGCAGTTCTTC. It is translated as CASSFGQGPIREQFF.

A word on this clonotype: The junction departs from germline at one end; a sequencing error may be responsible. V gene TRBV13 combines with J gene TRBJ2-7; 7 bases map to TRBD2. In germline, CDR1 is PRHDT, CDR2 FYEKMQ (reference sequence). The CDR3 is 14 residues long. This CDR3 reads CASSLGTTPYEQYF. The CDR3 coding sequence is TGTGCCAGCAGCCTAGGGACTACCCCCTACGAGCAGTACTTC.

This rearrangement joins TRBV20-1 to TRBJ2-2; no clear D. V was trimmed by 3 bases and J by 5 bases, leaving 13 bases between them. The CDR3 has 14 residues. Per the germline V gene, CDR1 is DFQATT and CDR2 is SNEGSKA (reference sequence). The CDR3: CSARAPVATGELFF. CDR3 coding DNA: TGCAGTGCTAGGGCCCCGGTGGCGACCGGGGAGCTGTTTTTT.

The DNA for the CDR3 is TGCAGTGCTAGAGATGGGGGGACAGGGAAAAGGTACACCTTC. Protein product: CSARDGGTGKRYTF. The chain is built from TRBV20-1 and TRBJ1-2; TRBD1 aligns across 9 bases. Germline V gene data show CDR1 as DFQATT and CDR2 as SNEGSKA (reference sequence). There are 14 residues in the CDR3. J was trimmed by 11 bases and V by 0 bases; bases with no gene match: 10.

This chain uses TRBV6-1 with TRBJ2-7; D unclear. Trimming left V 5 bases short and J 6 bases short, with 17 bases between. In germline, CDR1 is MNHNS, CDR2 SASEGT. This CDR3 is built from 14 residues. The CDR3 DNA follows: TGTGCCAGCAGTACCGAATTAAAAGCCCCCGAGCAGTACTTC. As protein: CASSTELKAPEQYF.

This clonotype was recorded only once. One base away lies a much larger clone, so this may be a sequencing read error. This chain uses TRBV7-2 with TRBJ1-1; possible D gene TRBD1, 6 bases. This CDR3 is built from 14 residues. The V gene's germline CDR1 is SGHTA and CDR2 FQGNSA. Trimming pared 2 bases from V and 8 bases from J, leaving 15 bases between. CDR3 sequence reads: CASSLKRTDEEAFF. The CDR3 nucleotides read TGTGCCAGCAGCTTAAAAAGGACAGATGAGGAAGCTTTCTTT.

The V call is TRBV27, the J call TRBJ1-5, with D possibly TRBD1 on 6 matching bases. The CDR3 contains 15 residues. Germline V gene lookup returns CDR1 MNHEY and CDR2 SMNVEV (reference sequence). The V end lost 2 bases, the J end lost 0 bases, and 8 bases lay between the germline ends. In nucleotides, the CDR3 is TGTGCCAGCAGTTTAAACAGGGATAGCAATCAGCCCCAGCATTTT. Protein: CASSLNRDSNQPQHF.